This T cell receptor (beta chain) stems from a study of OX40 agonist ivuxolimab in advanced cancers. Study-level background: People in dose escalation had one of these cancers: hepatocellular carcinoma, melanoma, renal cell or head and neck cancer. The eligibility criteria allowed prior anti-PD-1, anti-PD-L1 or anti-CTLA-4 therapy, and 40% had some.

Study-level findings and limits: Expanded peripheral T-cell antigen specificity went undetermined.

The germline CDR1 and CDR2 sequences are LNHDA and SQIVND (reference sequence). The CDR3 runs 13 residues. V was clipped by 3 bases and J by 9 bases, with 12 bases between them. Of note for this clone: Antigen unknown.

Profiling relied on immunoSEQ multiplex PCR, and the TCRdb table lists in-frame clones only, not all of them. In the table there are roughly 42,000 clones, 70% to 90% of which are singletons. J is TRBJ2-1 and V is TRBV19; TRBD2 might be the D (6 bases). The source is an adult with an advanced solid tumor such as melanoma, head and neck, liver or kidney cancer. This sample comprised CD4+ or CD8+ T cells sorted from blood, obtained in a trial of the OX40 agonist ivuxolimab. The CDR3 DNA is TGTGCCAGTAGTATTGGTCTAGCGAGTGAGCAGTTCTTC. Translated: CASSIGLASEQFF.